The rows below give T cell receptor beta chains drawn from one sample of a study of cytomegalovirus exposure and HLA in healthy donors. TCRdb's copy holds only in-frame clones and misses some; the assay was immunoSEQ multiplex PCR. The repertoire has about 190,000 clones, roughly 80% of them found once; the top ten carry approximately 6%. Sequencing was performed on PBMCs. The receptors were sampled from a man in his forties in good health and CMV-seropositive. CDR3s include the opening cysteine and the closing phenylalanine or tryptophan. The D gene is left open where the match is weak. Clone size is stated in some rows and not others, as once, few, many or a class when expanded.

D gene: TRBD2
J gene: TRBJ2-1
clone size: -
V gene: TRBV11-2
CDR3 protein: CASSPRTSVQNEQFF
CDR3 DNA: TGTGCCAGCAGCCCAAGGACTAGCGTACAGAATGAGCAGTTCTTC

D gene: -
J gene: TRBJ1-5
clone size: once
V gene: TRBV7-2
CDR3 protein: CASSPRRSNQPQHF
CDR3 DNA: TGTGCCAGCAGCCCCCGCAGGAGCAATCAGCCCCAGCATTTT

D gene: TRBD2
J gene: TRBJ2-1
clone size: once
V gene: TRBV5-1
CDR3 protein: CASSLAGGTHEQFF
CDR3 DNA: TGCGCCAGCAGCTTGGCGGGGGGTACGCATGAGCAGTTCTTC

D gene: -
J gene: TRBJ2-4
clone size: -
V gene: TRBV6-5
CDR3 protein: CASNSPGKNIQYF
CDR3 DNA: TGTGCCAGCAATTCCCCCGGGAAAAACATTCAGTACTTC

D gene: -
J gene: TRBJ1-2
clone size: -
V gene: TRBV9
CDR3 protein: CASSPRGEGYTF
CDR3 DNA: TGTGCCAGCAGCCCTCGGGGAGAGGGCTACACCTTC

D gene: -
J gene: TRBJ1-5
clone size: -
V gene: TRBV28
CDR3 protein: CASSLRIQPQHF
CDR3 DNA: TGTGCCAGCAGCCTGCGGATTCAGCCCCAGCATTTT

D gene: TRBD2
J gene: TRBJ2-1
clone size: -
V gene: TRBV18
CDR3 protein: CATWEGNSYNEQFF
CDR3 DNA: TGTGCCACCTGGGAGGGAAACTCCTACAATGAGCAGTTCTTC

D gene: TRBD1
J gene: TRBJ1-6
clone size: -
V gene: TRBV28
CDR3 protein: CASSRTGEGGPLHF
CDR3 DNA: TGTGCCAGCAGTCGGACAGGGGAAGGGGGGCCCCTCCACTTT

D gene: TRBD2
J gene: TRBJ2-1
clone size: -
V gene: TRBV7-3
CDR3 protein: CASSRSGGNYNEQFF
CDR3 DNA: TGTGCCAGCAGCAGGTCGGGGGGGAACTACAATGAGCAGTTCTTC

D gene: -
J gene: TRBJ2-7
clone size: -
V gene: TRBV7-6
CDR3 protein: CASSPRHNYEQYF
CDR3 DNA: TGTGCCAGCAGCCCCCGACACAACTACGAGCAGTACTTC

D gene: TRBD2
J gene: TRBJ2-7
clone size: once
V gene: TRBV7-9
CDR3 protein: CASSPRLAGDTYEQYF
CDR3 DNA: TGTGCCAGCAGCCCTAGACTAGCGGGGGACACCTACGAGCAGTACTTC

D gene: -
J gene: TRBJ1-4
clone size: -
V gene: TRBV2
CDR3 protein: CASSRDSLGGATNEKLFF
CDR3 DNA: TGTGCCAGCAGTCGCGACAGTCTTGGGGGGGCAACTAATGAAAAACTGTTTTTT

D gene: -
J gene: TRBJ2-7
clone size: -
V gene: TRBV5-1
CDR3 protein: CASSWKTGQIGEQYF
CDR3 DNA: TGCGCCAGCAGCTGGAAAACGGGACAAATAGGCGAGCAGTACTTC

D gene: TRBD2
J gene: TRBJ2-5
clone size: -
V gene: TRBV9
CDR3 protein: CASSPRLAGAQETQYF
CDR3 DNA: TGTGCCAGCAGCCCCCGACTAGCGGGGGCCCAAGAGACCCAGTACTTC

D gene: -
J gene: TRBJ2-5
clone size: -
V gene: TRBV6-5
CDR3 protein: CASSYGQGGGRETQYF
CDR3 DNA: TGTGCCAGCAGTTACGGTCAGGGGGGCGGGCGAGAGACCCAGTACTTC

D gene: -
J gene: TRBJ2-7
clone size: -
V gene: TRBV28
CDR3 protein: CASTNRPYEQYF
CDR3 DNA: TGTGCCAGCACTAACAGGCCCTACGAGCAGTACTTC

D gene: TRBD1
J gene: TRBJ1-2
clone size: -
V gene: TRBV29-1
CDR3 protein: CSVTDRDRDGYGYTF
CDR3 DNA: TGCAGCGTGACAGACAGGGACAGGGACGGCTATGGCTACACCTTC

D gene: -
J gene: TRBJ2-5
clone size: -
V gene: TRBV11-2
CDR3 protein: CASSFYSSWETQYF
CDR3 DNA: TGTGCCAGCAGCTTCTATAGCTCCTGGGAGACCCAGTACTTC

D gene: -
J gene: TRBJ2-5
clone size: few
V gene: TRBV11-2
CDR3 protein: CASKLQETQYF
CDR3 DNA: TGTGCCAGCAAACTCCAAGAGACCCAGTACTTC

D gene: -
J gene: TRBJ2-3
clone size: -
V gene: TRBV7-3
CDR3 protein: CASSLEGPSTDTQYF
CDR3 DNA: TGTGCCAGCAGCTTAGAGGGCCCTAGCACAGATACGCAGTATTTT

D gene: -
J gene: TRBJ1-1
clone size: -
V gene: TRBV7-2
CDR3 protein: CASSLVWGGNTEAFF
CDR3 DNA: TGTGCCAGCAGCTTAGTGTGGGGCGGGAACACTGAAGCTTTCTTT

D gene: -
J gene: TRBJ1-1
clone size: -
V gene: TRBV6-5
CDR3 protein: CASSYSIAGQGRAFF
CDR3 DNA: TGTGCCAGCAGTTACTCGATCGCCGGGCAGGGAAGAGCTTTCTTT

D gene: TRBD1
J gene: TRBJ1-1
clone size: -
V gene: TRBV29-1
CDR3 protein: CSTQGAGVTLKAFF
CDR3 DNA: TGCAGCACACAGGGGGCAGGGGTGACCCTTAAAGCTTTCTTT

D gene: TRBD1
J gene: TRBJ2-7
clone size: once
V gene: TRBV19
CDR3 protein: CASSMSLTGASYEQYF
CDR3 DNA: TGTGCCAGTAGTATGTCTTTGACAGGGGCTTCCTACGAGCAGTACTTC

D gene: TRBD1
J gene: TRBJ2-3
clone size: few
V gene: TRBV19
CDR3 protein: CASSPWDSDTQYF
CDR3 DNA: TGTGCCAGTAGTCCCTGGGACAGCGATACGCAGTATTTT

D gene: -
J gene: TRBJ2-2
clone size: once
V gene: TRBV5-6
CDR3 protein: CASSLGGRRTGELFF
CDR3 DNA: TGTGCCAGCAGCTTGGGAGGGAGGCGCACCGGGGAGCTGTTTTTT

D gene: -
J gene: TRBJ1-6
clone size: few
V gene: TRBV5-6
CDR3 protein: CASSSPEGSQNSPLHF
CDR3 DNA: TGTGCCAGCAGCTCTCCTGAAGGGAGCCAAAATTCACCCCTCCACTTT

D gene: -
J gene: TRBJ2-7
clone size: -
V gene: TRBV6-5
CDR3 protein: CASSYSSGWTPYEQYF
CDR3 DNA: TGTGCCAGCAGTTACTCGAGCGGATGGACCCCCTACGAGCAGTACTTC

D gene: TRBD1
J gene: TRBJ2-7
clone size: -
V gene: TRBV27
CDR3 protein: CASRLPDRAEQYF
CDR3 DNA: TGTGCCAGCAGACTACCCGACAGGGCCGAGCAGTACTTC

D gene: TRBD1
J gene: TRBJ1-2
clone size: few
V gene: TRBV25-1
CDR3 protein: CASRAGTAGYTF
CDR3 DNA: TGTGCCAGCAGAGCCGGGACAGCTGGCTACACCTTC

D gene: -
J gene: TRBJ2-3
clone size: -
V gene: TRBV27
CDR3 protein: CASSLSPRLSTDTQYF
CDR3 DNA: TGTGCCAGCAGTTTATCGCCTAGATTGTCGACAGATACGCAGTATTTT

D gene: -
J gene: TRBJ2-2
clone size: -
V gene: TRBV7-2
CDR3 protein: CASSLSLASTGELFF
CDR3 DNA: TGTGCCAGCAGCTTAAGCCTAGCGAGCACCGGGGAGCTGTTTTTT

D gene: -
J gene: TRBJ1-2
clone size: -
V gene: TRBV9
CDR3 protein: CASSAEDFGNYGYTF
CDR3 DNA: TGTGCCAGCAGCGCAGAGGATTTCGGCAACTATGGCTACACCTTC

D gene: -
J gene: TRBJ2-5
clone size: -
V gene: TRBV15
CDR3 protein: CATSRALGVGETQYF
CDR3 DNA: TGTGCCACCAGCAGAGCGCTAGGGGTTGGGGAGACCCAGTACTTC

D gene: TRBD1
J gene: TRBJ2-7
clone size: -
V gene: TRBV5-1
CDR3 protein: CASSSSTGSSYEQYF
CDR3 DNA: TGCGCCAGCAGCTCGTCGACAGGGAGCTCCTACGAGCAGTACTTC

D gene: -
J gene: TRBJ1-6
clone size: -
V gene: TRBV30
CDR3 protein: CAWRGQHNSPLHF
CDR3 DNA: TGTGCCTGGAGAGGACAGCATAATTCACCCCTCCACTTT

D gene: -
J gene: TRBJ2-7
clone size: -
V gene: TRBV4-1
CDR3 protein: CASSQLPQSSYEQYF
CDR3 DNA: TGCGCCAGCAGCCAATTGCCACAGAGCTCCTACGAGCAGTACTTC

D gene: -
J gene: TRBJ2-5
clone size: -
V gene: TRBV28
CDR3 protein: CASSDQETQYF
CDR3 DNA: TGTGCCAGCAGCGACCAAGAGACCCAGTACTTC

D gene: -
J gene: TRBJ2-5
clone size: -
V gene: TRBV5-1
CDR3 protein: CASSLVAGAGETQYF
CDR3 DNA: TGCGCCAGCAGCTTGGTCGCGGGGGCCGGTGAGACCCAGTACTTC

D gene: -
J gene: TRBJ2-5
clone size: -
V gene: TRBV14
CDR3 protein: CASSQDKSVRETQYF
CDR3 DNA: TGTGCCAGCAGCCAAGATAAGTCGGTCCGGGAGACCCAGTACTTC

D gene: -
J gene: TRBJ2-3
clone size: once
V gene: TRBV7-2
CDR3 protein: CASSIQQGADTQYF
CDR3 DNA: TGTGCCAGCAGCATTCAGCAGGGCGCAGATACGCAGTATTTT

D gene: -
J gene: TRBJ2-2
clone size: -
V gene: TRBV6-6
CDR3 protein: CASSRTGSLITGELFF
CDR3 DNA: TGTGCCAGCAGTCGTACAGGGTCTCTGATCACCGGGGAGCTGTTTTTT

D gene: TRBD1
J gene: TRBJ2-1
clone size: -
V gene: TRBV9
CDR3 protein: CASSPPDRVWEQFF
CDR3 DNA: TGTGCCAGCAGCCCTCCAGACAGGGTCTGGGAGCAGTTCTTC

D gene: TRBD2
J gene: TRBJ2-3
clone size: -
V gene: TRBV6-1
CDR3 protein: CATSPLAGGTDTQYF
CDR3 DNA: TGTGCCACTTCCCCACTAGCGGGGGGTACAGATACGCAGTATTTT

D gene: TRBD2
J gene: TRBJ2-5
clone size: -
V gene: TRBV7-9
CDR3 protein: CASSLVAGGPQTQYF
CDR3 DNA: TGTGCCAGCAGCTTAGTAGCGGGGGGGCCCCAGACCCAGTACTTC

D gene: -
J gene: TRBJ2-3
clone size: -
V gene: TRBV5-6
CDR3 protein: CASSLAGTDTQYF
CDR3 DNA: TGTGCCAGCAGCTTGGCAGGCACAGATACGCAGTATTTT